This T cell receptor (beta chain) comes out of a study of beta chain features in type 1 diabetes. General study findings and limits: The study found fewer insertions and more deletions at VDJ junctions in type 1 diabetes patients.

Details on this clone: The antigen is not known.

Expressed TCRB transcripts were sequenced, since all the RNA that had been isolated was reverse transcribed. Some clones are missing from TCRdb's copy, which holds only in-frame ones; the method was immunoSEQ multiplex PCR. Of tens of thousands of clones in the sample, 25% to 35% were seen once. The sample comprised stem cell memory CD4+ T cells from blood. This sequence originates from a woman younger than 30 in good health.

CDR3 loop: CASSSTGLAGYEQYF. In nucleotides, the CDR3 is TGTGCCAGCAGCTCAACCGGGCTAGCCGGCTACGAGCAGTACTTC. This chain connects TRBV5-6 to TRBJ2-7; a weak D match, TRBD2 (5 bases). Trimming pared 3 bases from V and 3 bases from J, leaving 16 bases between. CDR1 and CDR2 (germline): SGHDT, YYEEEE. This CDR3 comprises 15 residues.